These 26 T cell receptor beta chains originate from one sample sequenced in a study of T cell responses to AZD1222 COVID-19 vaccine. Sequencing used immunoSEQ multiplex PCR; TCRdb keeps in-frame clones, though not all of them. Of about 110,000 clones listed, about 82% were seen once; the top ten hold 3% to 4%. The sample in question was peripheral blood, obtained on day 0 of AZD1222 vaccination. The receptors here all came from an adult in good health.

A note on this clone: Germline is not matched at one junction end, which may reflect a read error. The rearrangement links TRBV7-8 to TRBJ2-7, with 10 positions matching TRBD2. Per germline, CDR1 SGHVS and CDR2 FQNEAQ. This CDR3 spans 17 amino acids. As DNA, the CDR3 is TGTGCCAGCAGCATAGCGGGGGGCCTACTCAGTTCCTACGAGCAGTACTTC. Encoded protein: CASSIAGGLLSSYEQYF.

DNA of the CDR3: TGTGCCAGCACCCGTCGTGGGAGTAATGAAAAACTGTTTTTT. It translates to CASTRRGSNEKLFF. The V and J genes are TRBV6-5 and TRBJ1-4; no clear D. CDR1 and CDR2 from the germline V gene are MNHEY and SVGAGI. Trimming took 7 bases from V and 4 from J, leaving 13 bases between them. The CDR3 runs 14 residues.

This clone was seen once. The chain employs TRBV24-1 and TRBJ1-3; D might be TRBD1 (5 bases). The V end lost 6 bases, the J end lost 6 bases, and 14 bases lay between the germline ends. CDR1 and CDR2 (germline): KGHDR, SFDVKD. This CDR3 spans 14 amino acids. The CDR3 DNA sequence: TGTGCCACCAGTTTGCCGGGGGGGATAAACACCATATATTTT. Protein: CATSLPGGINTIYF.

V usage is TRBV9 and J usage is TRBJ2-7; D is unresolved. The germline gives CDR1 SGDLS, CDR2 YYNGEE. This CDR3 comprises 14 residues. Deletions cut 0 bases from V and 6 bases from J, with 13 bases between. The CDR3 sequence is CASSVDGQVGEQYF. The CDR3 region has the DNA TGTGCCAGCAGCGTAGACGGGCAGGTAGGCGAGCAGTACTTC.

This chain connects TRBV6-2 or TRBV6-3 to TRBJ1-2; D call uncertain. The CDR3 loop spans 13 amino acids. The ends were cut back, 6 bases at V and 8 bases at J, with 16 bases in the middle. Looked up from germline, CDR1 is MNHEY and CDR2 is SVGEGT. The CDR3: CASSPDDPFGYTF. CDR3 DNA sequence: TGTGCCAGCAGCCCGGACGACCCTTTCGGCTACACCTTC.

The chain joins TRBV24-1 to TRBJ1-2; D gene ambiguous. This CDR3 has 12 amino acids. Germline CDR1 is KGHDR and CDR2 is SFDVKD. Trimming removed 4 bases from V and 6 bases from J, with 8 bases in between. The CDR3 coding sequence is TGTGCCACCAGTGAGGGTGAAGATGGCTACACCTTC. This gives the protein CATSEGEDGYTF.

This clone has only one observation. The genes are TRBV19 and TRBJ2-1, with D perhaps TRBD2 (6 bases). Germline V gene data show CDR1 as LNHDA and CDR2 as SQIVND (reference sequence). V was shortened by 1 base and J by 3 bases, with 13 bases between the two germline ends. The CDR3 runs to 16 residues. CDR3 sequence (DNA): TGTGCCAGTAGTATAGCGTCCGGGACTGGCTACAATGAGCAGTTCTTC. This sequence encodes CASSIASGTGYNEQFF.

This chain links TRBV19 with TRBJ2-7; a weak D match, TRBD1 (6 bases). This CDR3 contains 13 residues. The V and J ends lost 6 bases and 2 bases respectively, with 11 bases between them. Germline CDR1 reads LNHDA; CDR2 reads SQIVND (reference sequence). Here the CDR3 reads CASSTGTTYEQYF. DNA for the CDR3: TGTGCCAGTAGCACCGGGACAACCTACGAGCAGTACTTC.

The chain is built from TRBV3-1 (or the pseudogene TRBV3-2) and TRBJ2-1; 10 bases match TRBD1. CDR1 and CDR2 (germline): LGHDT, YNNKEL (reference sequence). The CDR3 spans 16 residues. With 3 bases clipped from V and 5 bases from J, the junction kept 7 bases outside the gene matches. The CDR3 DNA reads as TGTGCCAGCAGCCATACGGGACAGGGGTCTCACAATGAGCAGTTCTTC. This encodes CASSHTGQGSHNEQFF.

In nucleotides, the CDR3 is TGTGCCAGCAGCTTAGCGCTGCAGGCTCCTAATTCACCCCTCCACTTT. It encodes CASSLALQAPNSPLHF. The chain uses TRBV7-6 and TRBJ1-6; D ambiguous. The CDR3 totals 16 residues. Germline lookup yields CDR1 SGHVS and CDR2 FNYEAQ. Trimming pared 0 bases from V and 6 bases from J, leaving 12 bases between. The full variable domain, completed using reference TRBV7-6 and TRBJ1-6, is GAGVSQSPRYKVTKRGQDVALRCDPISGHVSLYWYRQALGQGPEFLTYFNYEAQQDKSGLPNDRFSAERPEGSISTLTIQRTEQRDSAMYRCASSLALQAPNSPLHFGNGTRLTVT.

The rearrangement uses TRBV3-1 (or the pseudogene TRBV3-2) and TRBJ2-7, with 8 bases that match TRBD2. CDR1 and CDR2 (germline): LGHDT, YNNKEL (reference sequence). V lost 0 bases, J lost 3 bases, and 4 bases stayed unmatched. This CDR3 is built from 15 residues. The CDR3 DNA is TGTGCCAGCAGCCAAGATTTGGCGGGGGGCTACGAGCAGTACTTC. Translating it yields CASSQDLAGGYEQYF.

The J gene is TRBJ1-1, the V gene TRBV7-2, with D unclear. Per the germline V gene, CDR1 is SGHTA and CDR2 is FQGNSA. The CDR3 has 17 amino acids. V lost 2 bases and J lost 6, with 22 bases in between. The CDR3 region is CASSLTGVGRFSPEAFF. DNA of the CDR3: TGTGCCAGCAGCTTAACCGGGGTTGGCCGATTCAGCCCTGAAGCTTTCTTT.

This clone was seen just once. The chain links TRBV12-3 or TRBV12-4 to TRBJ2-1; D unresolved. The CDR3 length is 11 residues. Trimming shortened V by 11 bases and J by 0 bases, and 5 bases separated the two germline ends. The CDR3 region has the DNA TGTGCCTCCGCCTCCTACAATGAGCAGTTCTTC. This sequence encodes CASASYNEQFF.

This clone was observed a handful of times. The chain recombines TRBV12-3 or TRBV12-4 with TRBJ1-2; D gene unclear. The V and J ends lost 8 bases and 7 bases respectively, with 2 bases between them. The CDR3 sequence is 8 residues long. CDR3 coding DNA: TGTGCCAGCGGTGGCTACACCTTC. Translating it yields CASGGYTF.

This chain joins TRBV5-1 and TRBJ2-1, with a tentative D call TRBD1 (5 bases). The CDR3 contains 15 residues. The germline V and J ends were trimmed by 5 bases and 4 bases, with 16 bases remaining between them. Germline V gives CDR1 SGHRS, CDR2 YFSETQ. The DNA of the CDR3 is TGCGCCAGCAGAATAAGGGGAACCGGGTACAATGAGCAGTTCTTC. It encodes CASRIRGTGYNEQFF.

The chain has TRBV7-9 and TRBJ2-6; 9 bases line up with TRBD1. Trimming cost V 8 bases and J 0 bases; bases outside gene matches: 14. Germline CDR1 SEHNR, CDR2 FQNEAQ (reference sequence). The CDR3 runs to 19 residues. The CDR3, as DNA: TGTGCCAGCCGGTCGGTCGAGGGACAGGGCGTCTCTGGGGCCAACGTCCTGACTTTC. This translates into CASRSVEGQGVSGANVLTF.

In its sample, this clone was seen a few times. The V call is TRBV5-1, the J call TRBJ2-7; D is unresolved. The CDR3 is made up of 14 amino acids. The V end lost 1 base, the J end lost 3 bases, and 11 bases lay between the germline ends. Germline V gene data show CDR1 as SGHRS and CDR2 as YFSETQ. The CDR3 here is CASSLRAGGYEQYF. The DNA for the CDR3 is TGCGCCAGCAGCTTGCGAGCAGGCGGCTACGAGCAGTACTTC.

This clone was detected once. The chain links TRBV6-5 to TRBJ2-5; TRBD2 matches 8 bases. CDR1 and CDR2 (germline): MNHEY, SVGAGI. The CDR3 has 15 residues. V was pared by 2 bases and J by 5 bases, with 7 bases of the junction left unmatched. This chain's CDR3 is CASSYGGGSVETQYF. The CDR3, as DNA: TGTGCCAGCAGTTACGGCGGGGGGAGCGTCGAGACCCAGTACTTC.

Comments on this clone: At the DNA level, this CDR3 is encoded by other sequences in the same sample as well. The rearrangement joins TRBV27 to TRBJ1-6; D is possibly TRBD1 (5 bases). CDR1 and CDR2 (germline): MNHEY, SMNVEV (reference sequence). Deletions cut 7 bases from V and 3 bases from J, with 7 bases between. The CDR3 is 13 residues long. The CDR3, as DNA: TGTGCCAGCACAGGGTTCTATAATTCACCCCTCCACTTT. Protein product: CASTGFYNSPLHF.

DNA of the CDR3: TGTGCCAGCAGCCGGGGGGGACTAGACAGACCTTACTACGAGCAGTACTTC. It is translated as CASSRGGLDRPYYEQYF. V usage is TRBV5-6 and J usage is TRBJ2-7; TRBD2 agrees at 8 bases. The CDR3 extends over 17 amino acids. Germline V gene data show CDR1 as SGHDT and CDR2 as YYEEEE. The ends lost 4 bases at V and 3 bases at J; junction bases unmatched: 15.

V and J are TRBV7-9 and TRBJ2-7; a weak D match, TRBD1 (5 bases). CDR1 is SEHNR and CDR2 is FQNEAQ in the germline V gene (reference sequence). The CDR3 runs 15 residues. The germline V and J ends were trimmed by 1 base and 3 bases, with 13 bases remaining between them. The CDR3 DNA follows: TGTGCCAGCAGCTTAGATCAGGGTCTTATCTACGAGCAGTACTTC. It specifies CASSLDQGLIYEQYF.

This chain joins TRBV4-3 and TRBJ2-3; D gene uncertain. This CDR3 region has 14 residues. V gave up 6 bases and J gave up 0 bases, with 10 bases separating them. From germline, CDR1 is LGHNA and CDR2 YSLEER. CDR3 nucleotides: TGCGCCAGCAGTAAAGAGCTGAGCACAGATACGCAGTATTTT. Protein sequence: CASSKELSTDTQYF.

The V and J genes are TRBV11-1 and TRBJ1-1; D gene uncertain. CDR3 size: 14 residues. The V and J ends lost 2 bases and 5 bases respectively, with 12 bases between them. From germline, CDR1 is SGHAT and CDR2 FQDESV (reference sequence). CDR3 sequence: CASSLPDPYTEAFF. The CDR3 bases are TGTGCCAGCAGCTTACCGGACCCTTATACTGAAGCTTTCTTT.

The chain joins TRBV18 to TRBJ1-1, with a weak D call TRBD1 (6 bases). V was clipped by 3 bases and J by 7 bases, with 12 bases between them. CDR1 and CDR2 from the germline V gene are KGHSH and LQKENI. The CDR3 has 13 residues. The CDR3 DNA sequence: TGTGCCAGCTCACCCCAGAACAGGGTTGAAGCTTTCTTT. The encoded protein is CASSPQNRVEAFF.

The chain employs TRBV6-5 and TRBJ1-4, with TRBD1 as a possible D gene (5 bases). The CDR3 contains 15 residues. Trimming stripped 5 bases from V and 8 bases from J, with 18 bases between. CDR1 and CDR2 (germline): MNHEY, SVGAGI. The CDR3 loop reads CASSRDPRAREKLFF. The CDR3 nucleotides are TGTGCCAGCAGTCGGGACCCAAGGGCGCGAGAAAAACTGTTTTTT.

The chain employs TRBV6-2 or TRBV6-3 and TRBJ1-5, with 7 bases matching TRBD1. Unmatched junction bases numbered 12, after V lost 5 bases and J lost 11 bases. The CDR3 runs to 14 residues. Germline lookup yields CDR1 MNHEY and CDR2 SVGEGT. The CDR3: CASSPKTGLKSQHF. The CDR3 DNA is TGTGCCAGCAGTCCCAAGACAGGGCTTAAGTCCCAGCATTTT.